The rows below give T cell receptor beta chains drawn from one sample of a study of human T cells and chemical hapten exposure. TCRdb used MiXCR to reprocess the RACE reads, holding one entry per CDR3 protein. The repertoire holds some 330,000 distinct CDR3 sequences, with around 5.5% as singletons. Source: whole blood, taken in connection with sensitization to the hapten diphenylcyclopropenone (DPC). The receptors here all came from a woman under 30 with alopecia areata. Some clones in this sample may be carry-over from other donors' samples. Both conserved end residues are part of each CDR3. The D gene is left open where the match is weak. Expanded clones are given a class, and other clones once, few, many or no size at all.

J gene,V gene,D gene,clone size,CDR3 DNA,CDR3 protein
TRBJ1-6,TRBV18,NA,NA,TGTGCCAGCTCACCATTCAGGGAGGACTATAATTCACCCCTCCACTTT,CASSPFREDYNSPLHF
TRBJ2-3,TRBV7-2,TRBD2,few,TGTGCCAGCAGTCCCGGGGGGGCCCCAGATACGCAGTATTTT,CASSPGGAPDTQYF
TRBJ1-1,TRBV5-8,TRBD1,NA,TGTGCCAGCAGCTTGTGGGGGACAGCGAACACTGAAGCTTTCTTT,CASSLWGTANTEAFF
TRBJ2-6,TRBV3-1,NA,NA,TGTGCCAGCAGCCAAGTAAAGGTTGCGGGGTCCGGGGCCAACGTCCTGACTTTC,CASSQVKVAGSGANVLTF
TRBJ1-6,TRBV28,TRBD1,NA,TGTGCCAGCAGTTTATTGGGACAGTCAAATTCACCCCTCCACTTT,CASSLLGQSNSPLHF
TRBJ2-7,TRBV27,NA,NA,TGTGCCAGCATTCCCTCGCAGGGGTCCTACGAGCAGTACTTC,CASIPSQGSYEQYF
TRBJ2-4,TRBV5-1,NA,many,TGCGCCAGCAGCCGGGACGGCGGGGACATTCAGTACTTC,CASSRDGGDIQYF
TRBJ1-2,TRBV7-9,TRBD1,NA,TGTGCCAGCAGCTTAGCTGGCAGGGGGCTGGCTAACTATGGCTACACCTTC,CASSLAGRGLANYGYTF
TRBJ1-1,TRBV5-1,TRBD1,few,TGCGCCAGCAGCCCAGGGGACAGGGAAATGAACACTGAAGCTTTCTTT,CASSPGDREMNTEAFF
TRBJ1-2,TRBV4-2,NA,few,TGTGCCAGCAGCCAAGAGGCCAGGGCGGCTGGCTACACCTTC,CASSQEARAAGYTF
TRBJ2-7,TRBV2,NA,few,TGTGCCAGCACTAGCGACAGGCTGAGCTACGAGCAGTACTTC,CASTSDRLSYEQYF
TRBJ2-5,TRBV6-2/TRBV6-3,NA,NA,TGTGCCAGCAGTTACCGATCCGAGACCCAGTACTTC,CASSYRSETQYF
TRBJ1-1,TRBV4-1,NA,NA,TGCGCCAGCAGCCACCCCCCGTTGAGACAGACGGTTGAAGCTTTCTTT,CASSHPPLRQTVEAFF
TRBJ1-2,TRBV5-4,TRBD1,few,TGTGCCAGCAGCTTGGGGGACAGGGGGCTTGGCTATGGCTACACCTTC,CASSLGDRGLGYGYTF
TRBJ1-2,TRBV10-3,NA,few,TGTGCCATCAGTGAGCAGGCAGGGGAAGACTATGGCTACACCTTC,CAISEQAGEDYGYTF
TRBJ1-2,TRBV3-1,NA,NA,TGTGCCAGCAGCCCAGTAGTGGGTGAGGGCTACACCTTC,CASSPVVGEGYTF
TRBJ1-4,TRBV5-1,NA,few,TGCGCCAGCAGGGGGGACACAACAACTAATGAAAAACTGTTTTTT,CASRGDTTTNEKLFF
TRBJ2-2,TRBV24-1,NA,NA,TGTGCCACCAATGGAGGAAACACCGGGGAGCTGTTTTTT,CATNGGNTGELFF
TRBJ1-2,TRBV29-1,NA,NA,TGCAGCGTTCGCACAGATTGTGGCTACACCTTC,CSVRTDCGYTF
TRBJ1-2,TRBV28,TRBD1,many,TGTGCCAGCAGGCCCCCTACAGGGGGCTATGGCTACACCTTC,CASRPPTGGYGYTF
TRBJ1-6,TRBV7-3,TRBD1,few,TGTGCCAGCAGTTTCACCCGACAGGGGCGGAATTCACCCCTCCACTTT,CASSFTRQGRNSPLHF